The clone carrying this T cell receptor beta chain was observed a single time. Germline lookup yields CDR1 MGHRA and CDR2 YSYEKL. The CDR3 length is 15 residues. V was pared by 4 bases and J by 3 bases, with 16 bases between. Data came from immunoSEQ multiplex PCR; TCRdb stores just in-frame clones and leaves some out. The sample has 65,000 to 85,000 clones, roughly 90% seen once. This entry belongs to a study of OX40 agonist ivuxolimab in advanced cancers. The genes are TRBV4-1 and TRBJ2-7, with D possibly being TRBD1 or TRBD2 (5 bases each). The receptor was isolated from an adult with an advanced solid tumor such as melanoma, head and neck, liver or kidney cancer. The sample in question was CD4+ or CD8+ T cells sorted from blood, obtained in a trial of the OX40 agonist ivuxolimab. The CDR3 sequence: CASSPIRDRSYEQYF. CDR3 nucleotide sequence: TGCGCCAGCAGCCCCATCCGGGACCGCAGCTACGAGCAGTACTTC.